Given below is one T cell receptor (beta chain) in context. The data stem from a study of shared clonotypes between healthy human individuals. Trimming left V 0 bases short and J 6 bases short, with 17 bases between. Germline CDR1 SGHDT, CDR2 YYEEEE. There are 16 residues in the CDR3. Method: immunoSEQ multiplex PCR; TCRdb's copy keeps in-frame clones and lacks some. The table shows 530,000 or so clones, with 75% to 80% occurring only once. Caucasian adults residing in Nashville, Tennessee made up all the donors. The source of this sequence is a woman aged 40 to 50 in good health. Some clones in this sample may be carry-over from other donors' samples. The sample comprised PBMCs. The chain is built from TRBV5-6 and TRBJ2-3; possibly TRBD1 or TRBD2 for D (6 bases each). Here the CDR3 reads CASSLVRGVRRDTQYF. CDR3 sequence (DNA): TGTGCCAGCAGCTTGGTGAGGGGGGTCCGCAGGGATACGCAGTATTTT.